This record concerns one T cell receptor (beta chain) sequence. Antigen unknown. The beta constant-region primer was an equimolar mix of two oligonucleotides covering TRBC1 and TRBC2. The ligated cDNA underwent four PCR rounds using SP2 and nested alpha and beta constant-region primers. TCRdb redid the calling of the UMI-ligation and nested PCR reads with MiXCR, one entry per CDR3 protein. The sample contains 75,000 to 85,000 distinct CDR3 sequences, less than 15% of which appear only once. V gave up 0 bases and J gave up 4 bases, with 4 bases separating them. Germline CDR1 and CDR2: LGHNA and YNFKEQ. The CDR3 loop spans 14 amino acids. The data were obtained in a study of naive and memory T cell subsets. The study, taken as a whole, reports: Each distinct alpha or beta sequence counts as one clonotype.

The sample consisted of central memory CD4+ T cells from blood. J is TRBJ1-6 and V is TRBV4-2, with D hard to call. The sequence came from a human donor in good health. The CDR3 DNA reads TGTGCCAGCAGCCAAGAAGCTTATAATTCACCCCTCCACTTT. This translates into CASSQEAYNSPLHF.